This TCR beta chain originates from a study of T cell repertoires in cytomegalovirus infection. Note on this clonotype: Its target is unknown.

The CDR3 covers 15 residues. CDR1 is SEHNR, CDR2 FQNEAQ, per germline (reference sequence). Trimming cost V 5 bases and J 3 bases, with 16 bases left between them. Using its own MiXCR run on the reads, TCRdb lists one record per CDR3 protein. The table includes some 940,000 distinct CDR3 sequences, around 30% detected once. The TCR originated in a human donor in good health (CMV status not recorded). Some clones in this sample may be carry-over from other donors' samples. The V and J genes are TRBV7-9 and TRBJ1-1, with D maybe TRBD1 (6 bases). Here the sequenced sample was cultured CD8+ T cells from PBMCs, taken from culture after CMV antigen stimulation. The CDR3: CASSPTGLGDTEAFF. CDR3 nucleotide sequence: TGTGCCAGCAGCCCGACAGGTTTGGGGGACACTGAAGCTTTCTTT.